This T cell receptor (beta chain) emerged from a study of CD8 T cells in ankylosing spondylitis. Trimming cost V 6 bases and J 7 bases, with 7 bases left between them. The germline V gene encodes CDR1 KGHSH and CDR2 LQKENI. This CDR3 is 12 amino acids long. Quantitative 5'-RACE was performed with molecular barcodes, and it yielded the TCR beta libraries. TCRdb re-analysed the 5' RACE reads in MiXCR, keeping a single row per CDR3 protein. The sample shows about 160,000 distinct CDR3 sequences, 15% to 20% of them seen only once. This clonotype was obtained from a male donor with ankylosing spondylitis or in good health (not recorded which). The sequenced sample was blood, either unsorted or a sorted T cell fraction (not recorded which). V is TRBV18 and J is TRBJ1-6; D gene ambiguous. The CDR3 bases are TGTGCCAGCTCCCGAGCCAATTCACCCCTCCACTTT. Translation gives CASSRANSPLHF.